Listed below are T cell receptor beta chains from one sample, sequenced in a study of T cell clones after liver transplantation. Profiled with immunoSEQ multiplex PCR; TCRdb holds only in-frame clones, not every one. The sample holds about 68,000 clones, more than 85% seen once. Material: CD4+ T cells from blood, obtained approximately 27 months after liver transplant. The receptors were gathered from a human patient who received a liver transplant. Some T cells may be the graft donor's. CDR3s include the opening cysteine and the closing phenylalanine or tryptophan.

TRBV5-5,CASSLQTYTGELFF
TRBV18,CASSPPGRSTDTQYF
TRBV5-4,CASSLAGGSPLHF
TRBV28,CASSEDRGSYNEQFF
TRBV5-4,CASSSQDRGEAFF
TRBV19,CASSTGLASGNEQFF
TRBV5-4,CASSLVAGGGTDTQYF
TRBV15,CATSRGEGWRSDTQYF
TRBV6-5,CASKENNQPQHF
TRBV4-1,CASSQNPSEADTQYF
TRBV19,CASSDSGTPVGTEAFF
TRBV6-5,CASGRSGNTIYF
TRBV9,CASSVGRSNQPQHF
TRBV5-1,CASSLNANTEAFF
TRBV7-6,CASSLRPSSATSGSYNEQFF
TRBV11-2,CASSIRDSLYQETQYF
TRBV7-2,CASGGSSSSYEQYF